This T cell receptor (beta chain) comes out of a study of blood T cell repertoires in COVID-19. In the source study's methods: Reference gene primer amplification in the assay estimated nucleated cell counts. TCRdb keeps only in-frame clones here, not all; method: immunoSEQ multiplex PCR. The DNA gave D and trimming, while V, J and clone size come from that table. This table holds about 120,000 clones, over 75% found once. Trimming shortened V by 5 bases and J by 1 base, and 18 bases separated the two germline ends. The CDR3 has 17 residues. Looked up from germline, CDR1 is SGHTA and CDR2 is FQGNSA. This TCR was sampled from a man aged 55 to 70 with acute or convalescent COVID-19. The gene calls are TRBV7-2 and TRBJ1-3, with a weak D call TRBD1 (6 bases). The sequenced sample was peripheral blood. CDR3 nucleotides: TGTGCCAGCAGCACCCCGCCGACAGGATTATCTGGAAACACCATATATTTT. The encoded protein is CASSTPPTGLSGNTIYF.